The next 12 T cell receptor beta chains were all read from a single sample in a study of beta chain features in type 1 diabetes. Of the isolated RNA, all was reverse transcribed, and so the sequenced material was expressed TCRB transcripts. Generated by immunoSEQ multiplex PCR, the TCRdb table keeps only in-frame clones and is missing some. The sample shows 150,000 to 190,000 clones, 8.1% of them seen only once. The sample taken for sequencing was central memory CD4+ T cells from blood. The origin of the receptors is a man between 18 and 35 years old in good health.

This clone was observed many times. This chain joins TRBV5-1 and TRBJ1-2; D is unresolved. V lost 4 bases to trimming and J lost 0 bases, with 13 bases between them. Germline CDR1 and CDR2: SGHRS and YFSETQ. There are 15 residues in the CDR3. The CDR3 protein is CASSPQTSTNYGYTF. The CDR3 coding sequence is TGCGCCAGCAGCCCACAGACAAGTACTAACTATGGCTACACCTTC.

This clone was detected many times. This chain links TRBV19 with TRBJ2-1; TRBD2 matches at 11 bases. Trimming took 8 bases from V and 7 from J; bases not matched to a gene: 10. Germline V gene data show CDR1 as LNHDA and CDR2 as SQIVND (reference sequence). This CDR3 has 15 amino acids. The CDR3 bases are TGTGCCAGTGGGGGGCTAGCGGGAGGAGAAAATGAGCAGTTCTTC. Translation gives CASGGLAGGENEQFF.

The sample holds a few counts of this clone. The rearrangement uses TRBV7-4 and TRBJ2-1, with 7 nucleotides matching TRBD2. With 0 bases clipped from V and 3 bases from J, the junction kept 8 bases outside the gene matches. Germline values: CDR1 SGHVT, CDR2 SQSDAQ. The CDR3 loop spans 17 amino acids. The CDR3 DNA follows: TGTGCCAGCAGCTTAGCTGGTGCGGGAGCGGTCTACAATGAGCAGTTCTTC. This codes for CASSLAGAGAVYNEQFF.

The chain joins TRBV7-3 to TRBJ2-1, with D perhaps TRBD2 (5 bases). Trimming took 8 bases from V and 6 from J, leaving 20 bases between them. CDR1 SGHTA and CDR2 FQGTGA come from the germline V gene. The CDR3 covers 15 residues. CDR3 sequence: CASWEPSSVANEQFF. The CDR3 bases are TGTGCCAGCTGGGAGCCGTCTAGTGTAGCCAATGAGCAGTTCTTC.

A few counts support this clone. The CDR3: CSARGSTEAFF. CDR3 nucleotide sequence: TGCAGTGCCAGGGGGAGTACTGAAGCTTTCTTT. The rearrangement joins TRBV20-1 to TRBJ1-1; TRBD1 agrees at 7 bases. Germline values: CDR1 DFQATT, CDR2 SNEGSKA (reference sequence). The CDR3 has 11 amino acids. Germline trimming cut 6 bases from V and 5 bases from J; bases unmatched to any gene: 3.

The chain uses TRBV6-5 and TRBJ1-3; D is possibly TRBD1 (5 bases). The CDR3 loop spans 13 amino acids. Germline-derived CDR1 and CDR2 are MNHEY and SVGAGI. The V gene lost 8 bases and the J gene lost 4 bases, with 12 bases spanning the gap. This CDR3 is CASATPGGNTIYF. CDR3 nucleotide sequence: TGTGCCAGCGCGACGCCAGGGGGAAACACCATATATTTT.

CDR3 nucleotides: TGTGCCAGCAGTGAATTCCTGGGGGGCTATGGCTACACCTTC. It translates to CASSEFLGGYGYTF. The rearrangement links TRBV6-4 to TRBJ1-2, with D possibly TRBD1 on 5 matching bases. V shed 3 bases and J shed 4 bases, with 12 bases lying between them. The CDR3 spans 14 residues. Per the germline V gene, CDR1 is MRHNA and CDR2 is SNTAGT.

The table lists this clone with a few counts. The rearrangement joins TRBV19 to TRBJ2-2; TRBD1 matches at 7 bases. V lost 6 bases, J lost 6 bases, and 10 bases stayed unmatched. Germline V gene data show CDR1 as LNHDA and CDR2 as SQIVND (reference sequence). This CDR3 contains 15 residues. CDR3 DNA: TGTGCCAGTAGCCCAGCAGACAGGGTAGCCGGGGAGCTGTTTTTT. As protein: CASSPADRVAGELFF.

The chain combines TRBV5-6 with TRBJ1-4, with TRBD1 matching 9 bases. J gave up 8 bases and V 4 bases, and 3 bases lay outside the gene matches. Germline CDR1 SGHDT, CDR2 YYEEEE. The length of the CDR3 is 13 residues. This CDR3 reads CASSIDRGEKLFF. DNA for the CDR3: TGTGCCAGCAGCATCGACAGGGGGGAAAAACTGTTTTTT.

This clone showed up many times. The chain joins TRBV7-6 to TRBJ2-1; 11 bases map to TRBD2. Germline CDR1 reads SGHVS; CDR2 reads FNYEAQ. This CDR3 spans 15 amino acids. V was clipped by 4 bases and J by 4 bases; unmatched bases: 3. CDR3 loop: CASSSRLAGYNEQFF. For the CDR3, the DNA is TGTGCCAGCAGCTCCCGACTAGCGGGATACAATGAGCAGTTCTTC.

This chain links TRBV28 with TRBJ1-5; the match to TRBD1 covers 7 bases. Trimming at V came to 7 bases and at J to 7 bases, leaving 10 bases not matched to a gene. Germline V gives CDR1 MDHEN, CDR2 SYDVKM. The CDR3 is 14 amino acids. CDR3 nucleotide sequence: TGTGCCAGCACCCAGGGGGGCGTGGGACAGCCCCAGCATTTT. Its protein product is CASTQGGVGQPQHF. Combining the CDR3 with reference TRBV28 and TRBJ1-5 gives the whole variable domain DVKVTQSSRYLVKRTGEKVFLECVQDMDHENMFWYRQDPGLGLRLIYFSYDVKMKEKGDIPEGYSVSREKKERFSLILESASTNQTSMYLCASTQGGVGQPQHFGDGTRLSIL.

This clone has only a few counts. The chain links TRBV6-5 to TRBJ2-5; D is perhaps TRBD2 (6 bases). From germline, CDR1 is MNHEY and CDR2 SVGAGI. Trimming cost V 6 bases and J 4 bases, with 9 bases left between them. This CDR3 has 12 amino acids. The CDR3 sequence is CASSPGGETQYF. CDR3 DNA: TGTGCCAGCAGCCCCGGGGGAGAGACCCAGTACTTC.